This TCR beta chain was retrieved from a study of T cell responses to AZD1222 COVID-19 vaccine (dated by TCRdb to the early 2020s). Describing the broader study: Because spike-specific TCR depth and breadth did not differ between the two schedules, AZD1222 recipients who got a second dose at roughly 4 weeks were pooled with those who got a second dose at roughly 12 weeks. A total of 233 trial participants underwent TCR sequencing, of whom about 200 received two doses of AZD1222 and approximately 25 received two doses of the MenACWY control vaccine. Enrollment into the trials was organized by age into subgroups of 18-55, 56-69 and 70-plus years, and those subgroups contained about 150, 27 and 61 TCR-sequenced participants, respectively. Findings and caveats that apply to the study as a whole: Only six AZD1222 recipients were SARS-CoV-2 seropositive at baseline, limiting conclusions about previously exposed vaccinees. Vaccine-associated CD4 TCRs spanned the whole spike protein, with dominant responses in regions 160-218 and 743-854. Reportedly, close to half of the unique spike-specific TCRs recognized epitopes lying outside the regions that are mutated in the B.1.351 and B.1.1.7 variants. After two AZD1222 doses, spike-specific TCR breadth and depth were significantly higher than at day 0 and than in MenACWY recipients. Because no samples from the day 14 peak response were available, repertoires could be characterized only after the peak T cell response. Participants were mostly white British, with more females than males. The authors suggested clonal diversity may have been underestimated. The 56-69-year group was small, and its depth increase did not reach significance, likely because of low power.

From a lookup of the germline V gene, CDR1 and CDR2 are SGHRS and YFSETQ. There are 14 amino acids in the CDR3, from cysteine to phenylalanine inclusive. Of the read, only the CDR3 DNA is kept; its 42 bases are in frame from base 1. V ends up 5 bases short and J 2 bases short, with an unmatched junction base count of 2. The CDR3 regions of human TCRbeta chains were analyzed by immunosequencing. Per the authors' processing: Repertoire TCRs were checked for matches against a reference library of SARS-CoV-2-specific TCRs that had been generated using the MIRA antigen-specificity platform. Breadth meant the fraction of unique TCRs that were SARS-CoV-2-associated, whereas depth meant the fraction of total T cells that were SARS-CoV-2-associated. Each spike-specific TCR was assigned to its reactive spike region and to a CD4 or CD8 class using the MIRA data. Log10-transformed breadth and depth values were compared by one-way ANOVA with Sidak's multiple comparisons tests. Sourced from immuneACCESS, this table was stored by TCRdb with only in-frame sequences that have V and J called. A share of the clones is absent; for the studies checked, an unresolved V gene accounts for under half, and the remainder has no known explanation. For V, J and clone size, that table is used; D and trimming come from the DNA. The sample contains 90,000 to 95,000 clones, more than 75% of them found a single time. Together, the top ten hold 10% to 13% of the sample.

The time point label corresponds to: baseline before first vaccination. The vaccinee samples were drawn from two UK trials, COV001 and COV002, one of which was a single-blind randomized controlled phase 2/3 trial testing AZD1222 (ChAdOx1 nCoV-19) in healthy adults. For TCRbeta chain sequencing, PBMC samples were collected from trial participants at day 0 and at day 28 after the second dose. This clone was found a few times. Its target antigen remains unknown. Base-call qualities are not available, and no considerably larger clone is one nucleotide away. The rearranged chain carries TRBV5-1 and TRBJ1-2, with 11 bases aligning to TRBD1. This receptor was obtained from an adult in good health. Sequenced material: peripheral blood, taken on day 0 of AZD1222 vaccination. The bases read TGCGCCAGCAGGGGACAGGGGGTAAACTATGGCTACACCTTC. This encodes CASRGQGVNYGYTF.